This T cell receptor (beta chain) was captured by sequencing in a study of blood T cell repertoires in COVID-19. Study context: Some COVID-19 samples were acute and others convalescent; all came from the United States, Italy and Spain. In each case, the material was cDNA or gDNA derived from T cells, B-cell-depleted T cells, or PBMCs.

This clone was seen a handful of times. In the authors' methods: Amplifying reference gene primers gave estimates of nucleated cell counts. The method was immunoSEQ multiplex PCR; TCRdb's version includes in-frame clones alone and lacks a portion of them. V and J calls and clone size are copied from that table; D and trimming were computed from the DNA. The repertoire has just over 75,000 clones, around 90% of them found once; the top ten carry over 4%. There are 17 residues in the CDR3. Germline-derived CDR1 and CDR2 are MNHEY and SVGEGT. V dropped 4 bases and J dropped 2; count of bases not matched to a gene: 9.

The rearrangement joins TRBV6-2 or TRBV6-3 to TRBJ1-5, with 9 bases fitting TRBD1. Material: peripheral blood. The receptor was isolated from an elderly woman with active or convalescent COVID-19. The CDR3 sequence is CASSSNRDRAGNQPQHF. The DNA of the CDR3 is TGTGCCAGCAGTTCGAACCGGGACAGGGCGGGCAATCAGCCCCAGCATTTT.